This T cell receptor (beta chain) was recovered during a study of T cell responses to AZD1222 COVID-19 vaccine. Study-level points and caveats: In all cases, repertoires were sampled only after the peak T cell response.

Germline CDR1 is MNHEY and CDR2 is SVGAGI. CDR3 length: 13 residues. The V gene end was trimmed by 7 bases and the J gene end by 4 bases; junction bases not matched to a gene: 6. On this clone itself: Its specificity is unknown.

Profiling relied on immunoSEQ multiplex PCR, and the TCRdb table lists in-frame clones only, not all of them. The sample has some 93,000 clones, more than 75% seen once. This material consisted of peripheral blood, taken 28 days after the second AZD1222 dose. This clonotype was obtained from an adult who received the AZD1222 COVID-19 vaccine. The J gene is TRBJ2-5, the V gene TRBV6-5, with 7 nucleotides matching TRBD2. Written as DNA, the CDR3 is TGTGCCAGCAAGCGGGACCGGGGAGAGACCCAGTACTTC. It yields the protein CASKRDRGETQYF.